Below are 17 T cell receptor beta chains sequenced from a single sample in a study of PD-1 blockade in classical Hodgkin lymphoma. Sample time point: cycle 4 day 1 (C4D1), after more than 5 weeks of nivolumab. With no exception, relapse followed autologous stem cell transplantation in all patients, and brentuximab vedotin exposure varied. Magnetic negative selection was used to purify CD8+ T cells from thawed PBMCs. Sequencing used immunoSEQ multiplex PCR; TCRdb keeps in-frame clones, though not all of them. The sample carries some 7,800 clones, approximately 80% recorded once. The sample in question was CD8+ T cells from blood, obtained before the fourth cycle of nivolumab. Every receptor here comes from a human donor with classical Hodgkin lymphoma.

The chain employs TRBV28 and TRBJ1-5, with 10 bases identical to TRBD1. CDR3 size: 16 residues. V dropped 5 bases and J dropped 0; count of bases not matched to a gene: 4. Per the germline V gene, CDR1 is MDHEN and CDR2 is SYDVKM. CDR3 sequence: CASSRDRGFSNQPQHF. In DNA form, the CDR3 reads TGTGCCAGCAGTAGGGACAGGGGATTTAGCAATCAGCCCCAGCATTTT.

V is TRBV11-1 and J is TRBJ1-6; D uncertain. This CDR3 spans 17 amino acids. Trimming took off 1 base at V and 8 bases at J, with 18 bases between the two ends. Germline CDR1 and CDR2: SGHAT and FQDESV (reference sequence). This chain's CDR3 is CASSLVGSSYHHSPLHF. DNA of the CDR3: TGTGCCAGCAGCTTAGTGGGGTCCAGTTACCACCATTCACCCCTCCACTTT.

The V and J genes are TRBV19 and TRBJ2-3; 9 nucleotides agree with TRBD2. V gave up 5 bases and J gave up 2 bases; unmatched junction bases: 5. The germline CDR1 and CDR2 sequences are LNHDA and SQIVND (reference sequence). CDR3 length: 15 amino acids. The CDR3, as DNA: TGTGCCAGTAGTCCTACTAGCGGGTACACAGATACGCAGTATTTT. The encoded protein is CASSPTSGYTDTQYF.

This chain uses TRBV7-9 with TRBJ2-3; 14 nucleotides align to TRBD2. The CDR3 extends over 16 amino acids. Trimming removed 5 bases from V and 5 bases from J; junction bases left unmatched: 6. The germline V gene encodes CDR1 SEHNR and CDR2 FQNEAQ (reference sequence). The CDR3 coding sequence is TGTGCCAGCAGCCAAGGGACTAGCGGGGGTGGAGATACGCAGTATTTT. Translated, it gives CASSQGTSGGGDTQYF. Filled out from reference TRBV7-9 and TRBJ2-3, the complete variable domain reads DTGVSQNPRHKITKRGQNVTFRCDPISEHNRLYWYRQTLGQGPEFLTYFQNEAQLEKSRLLSDRFSAERPKGSFSTLEIQRTEQGDSAMYLCASSQGTSGGGDTQYFGPGTRLTVL.

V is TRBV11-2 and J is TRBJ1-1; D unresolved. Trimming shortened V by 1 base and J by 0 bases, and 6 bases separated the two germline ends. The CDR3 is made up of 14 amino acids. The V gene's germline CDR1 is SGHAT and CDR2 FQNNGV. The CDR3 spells CASSLASLNTEAFF. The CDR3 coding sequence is TGTGCCAGCAGCTTAGCGAGCCTGAACACTGAAGCTTTCTTT.

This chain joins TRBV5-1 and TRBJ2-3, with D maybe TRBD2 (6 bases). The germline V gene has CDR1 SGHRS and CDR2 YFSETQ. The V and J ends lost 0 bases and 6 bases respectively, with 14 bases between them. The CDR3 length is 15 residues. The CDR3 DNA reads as TGCGCCAGCAGCTTGGGCGAGACTAGATTTGATACGCAGTATTTT. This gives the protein CASSLGETRFDTQYF.

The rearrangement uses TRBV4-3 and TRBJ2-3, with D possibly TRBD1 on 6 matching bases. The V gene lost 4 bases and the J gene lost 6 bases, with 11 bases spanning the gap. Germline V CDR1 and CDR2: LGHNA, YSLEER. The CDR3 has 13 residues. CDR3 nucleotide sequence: TGCGCCAGCAGCCGGGACATCCCGGATACGCAGTATTTT. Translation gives CASSRDIPDTQYF.

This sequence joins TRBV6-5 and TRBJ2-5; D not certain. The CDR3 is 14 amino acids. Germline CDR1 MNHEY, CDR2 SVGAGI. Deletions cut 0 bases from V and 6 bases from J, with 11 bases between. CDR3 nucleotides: TGTGCCAGCAGTTACTCTAGCCCCGGAAAGACCCAGTACTTC. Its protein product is CASSYSSPGKTQYF.

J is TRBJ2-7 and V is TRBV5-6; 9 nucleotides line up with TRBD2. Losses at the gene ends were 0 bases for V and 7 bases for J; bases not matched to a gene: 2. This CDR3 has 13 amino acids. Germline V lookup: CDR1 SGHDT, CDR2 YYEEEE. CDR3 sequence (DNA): TGTGCCAGCAGCTTGGAGACTAGCGGAGAGCAGTACTTC. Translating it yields CASSLETSGEQYF.

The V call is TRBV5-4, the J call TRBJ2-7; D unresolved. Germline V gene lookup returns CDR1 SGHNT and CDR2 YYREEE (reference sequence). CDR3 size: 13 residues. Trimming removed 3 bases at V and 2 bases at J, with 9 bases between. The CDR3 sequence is CASSSPGPYEQYF. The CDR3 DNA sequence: TGTGCCAGCAGCTCCCCAGGCCCCTACGAGCAGTACTTC.

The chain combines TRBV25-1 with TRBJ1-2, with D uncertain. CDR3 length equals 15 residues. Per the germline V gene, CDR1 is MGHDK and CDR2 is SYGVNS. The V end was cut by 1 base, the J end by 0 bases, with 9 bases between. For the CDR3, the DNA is TGTGCCAGCAGTGAATTATGGGCGTCTAACTATGGCTACACCTTC. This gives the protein CASSELWASNYGYTF.

DNA of the CDR3: TGTGCCAGCAGCCAATCGCTACAGGGTACTAATGAAAAACTGTTTTTT. This gives the protein CASSQSLQGTNEKLFF. The V call is TRBV7-6, the J call TRBJ1-4, with a tentative D call TRBD1 (6 bases). The V and J ends lost 5 bases and 2 bases respectively, with 15 bases between them. CDR3 size: 16 residues. Germline CDR1 and CDR2: SGHVS and FNYEAQ.

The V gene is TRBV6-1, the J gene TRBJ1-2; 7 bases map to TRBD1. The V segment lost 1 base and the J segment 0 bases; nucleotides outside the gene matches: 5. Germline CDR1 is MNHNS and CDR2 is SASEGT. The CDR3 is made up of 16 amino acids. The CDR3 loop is CASSEEQGRANYGYTF. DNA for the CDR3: TGTGCCAGCAGTGAAGAACAGGGGAGAGCTAACTATGGCTACACCTTC.

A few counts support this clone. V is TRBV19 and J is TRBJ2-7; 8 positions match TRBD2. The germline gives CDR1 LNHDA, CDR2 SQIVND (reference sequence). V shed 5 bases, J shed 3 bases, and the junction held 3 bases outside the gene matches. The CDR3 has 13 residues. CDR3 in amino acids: CASSAAGGYEQYF. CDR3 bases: TGTGCCAGTAGTGCTGCGGGGGGCTACGAGCAGTACTTC.

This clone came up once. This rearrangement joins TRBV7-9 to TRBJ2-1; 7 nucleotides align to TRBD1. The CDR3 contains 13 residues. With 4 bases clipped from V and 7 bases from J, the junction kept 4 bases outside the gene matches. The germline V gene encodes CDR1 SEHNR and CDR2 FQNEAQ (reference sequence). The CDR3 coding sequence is TGTGCCAGCAGCTCGAACAGGGGTAATGAGCAGTTCTTC. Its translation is CASSSNRGNEQFF.

The CDR3 loop reads CASSGATGGGYTF. The CDR3 bases are TGTGCCAGCAGTGGGGCCACCGGGGGTGGCTACACCTTC. The V call is TRBV2, the J call TRBJ1-2; tentatively, D is TRBD1 (5 bases). CDR1 and CDR2 (germline): SNHLY, FYNNEI. There are 13 residues in the CDR3. V dropped 4 bases and J dropped 7 bases, with 13 bases sitting between them.

The CDR3 loop reads CASSLRLEYGYTF. The CDR3 DNA is TGTGCCAGCAGCTTAAGGCTAGAGTATGGCTACACCTTC. This chain links TRBV11-2 with TRBJ1-2, with D unclear. This CDR3 spans 13 amino acids. CDR1 is SGHAT and CDR2 is FQNNGV in the germline V gene. The germline V and J ends were trimmed by 2 bases and 5 bases, with 9 bases remaining between them.